This TCR beta chain is from a study of blood T cell repertoires in COVID-19. Original analysis: It was from reference gene primer amplification that nucleated cell counts were estimated. Clones were read by immunoSEQ multiplex PCR, and TCRdb kept only the in-frame ones, dropping some. V and J calls and clone size come straight from that table; D and trimming were deduced from the DNA. The sample records about 170,000 clones, under 85% being singletons. The clonotype originates from a man of 80 years or more with COVID-19, enrolled during active disease. The sample consisted of peripheral blood.

CDR3 nucleotide sequence: TGTGCCAGCAGTACCGGGACAGTCACCTACGAGCAGTACTTC. It encodes CASSTGTVTYEQYF. The rearrangement links TRBV11-2 to TRBJ2-7, with TRBD1 matching 7 bases. This CDR3 is built from 14 residues. CDR1 SGHAT and CDR2 FQNNGV come from the germline V gene. The V and J ends lost 6 bases and 2 bases, in that order; junction bases with no gene match: 7.